The TCR beta chain under discussion was sequenced for a study of T cell responses to AZD1222 COVID-19 vaccine (TCRdb year 2021). Regarding the study in general: AZD1222 recipients whose second dose came at about 4 weeks and those whose second dose came at about 12 weeks were combined into one group, since spike-specific TCR depth and breadth did not differ between the two schedules. Trial participants were enrolled into age subgroups of 18-55, 56-69 and 70-plus years, which contained 148, 28 and 57 TCR-sequenced participants, respectively. A total of under 250 trial participants underwent TCR sequencing, of whom about 210 had received two doses of AZD1222 and some 25 had received two doses of the MenACWY control vaccine. Overall results and qualifications from the work: Spike-specific TCR breadth and depth rose significantly after two AZD1222 doses compared with day 0 and with MenACWY recipients. Nearly half of unique spike-specific TCRs reportedly recognized epitopes outside regions mutated in the B.1.351 and B.1.1.7 variants. Because no day 14 peak-response samples were available, the repertoires could be characterized only after the peak T cell response. In the small 56-69-year group, the increase in depth fell short of significance, most likely because of low power. The whole spike protein was spanned by vaccine-associated CD4 TCRs, and dominant responses were seen in regions 160-218 and 743-854. Participants were mostly white British and included more females than males, and it was suggested by the authors that clonal diversity may have been underestimated. Only five to seven AZD1222 recipients were SARS-CoV-2 seropositive at baseline, limiting conclusions about previously exposed vaccinees.

The CDR3 regions of human TCRbeta chains were subjected to immunosequencing. In the original analysis: Repertoire TCRs were checked for matches against a reference library of SARS-CoV-2-specific TCRs that had been generated using the MIRA antigen-specificity platform. Breadth meant the fraction of unique TCRs that were SARS-CoV-2-associated, whereas depth meant the fraction of total T cells that were SARS-CoV-2-associated. Using the MIRA data, every spike-specific TCR was mapped to the spike region that the TCR reacted to and assigned to either a CD4 or a CD8 class. Log10-transformed breadth and depth values were compared by one-way ANOVA with Sidak's multiple comparisons tests. TCRdb re-hosts the immuneACCESS table, in-frame sequences only. Its copies lack some clones; in the studies checked, an unresolved V gene accounts for under half of them, and the cause for the rest is not known. That table furnishes V, J and clone size, whereas the DNA furnished D and trimming. A total of around 110,000 clones appear in this sample, 70% to 90% of them only once. The top ten clones comprise around 8.7% of the sample.

To note about this clone: Its antigen target is currently unknown. No much larger clone is present one base from it, and per-base qualities are unavailable.

The V end loses 3 bases and the J end loses 1 base, and a stretch of 9 bases separates them. Measured from the cysteine to the phenylalanine, the CDR3 is 14 residues long. Only CDR3 DNA is held: 42 bases, read in frame from base 1. Per the germline V gene, MNHEY is the CDR1 and SVGEGT is the CDR2. Per the publication, the time point label means: baseline before first vaccination. Vaccinee samples were obtained from the UK trials COV001 and COV002, which included a single-blind randomized controlled phase 2/3 trial of AZD1222 (ChAdOx1 nCoV-19) in healthy adults. For TCRbeta chain sequencing, PBMC samples from trial participants were taken at day 0 and at day 28 after the second dose.

The sequencing here drew on peripheral blood, taken on day 0 of AZD1222 vaccination. The sequence links TRBV6-2 or TRBV6-3 to TRBJ1-1; the D gene cannot be named for sure. The source of this sequence is an adult in good health. The CDR3 protein: CASSYKLGNTEAFF. The nucleotide sequence is TGTGCCAGCAGTTATAAGTTAGGGAACACTGAAGCTTTCTTT.